Listed below are T cell receptor beta chains from one sample, sequenced in a study of T cell responses to AZD1222 COVID-19 vaccine. Some clones are missing from TCRdb's copy, which holds only in-frame ones; the method was immunoSEQ multiplex PCR. Of 95,000 to 150,000 clones listed, 85% to 95% are singletons. The sequencing used peripheral blood, collected 28 days after the second AZD1222 dose. These receptor sequences come from an adult who received the AZD1222 COVID-19 vaccine. Each CDR3 is given with its conserved first and last residue. Each record gives: V gene, clone size, J gene, D gene, CDR3 protein, CDR3 DNA. The D gene is left open where the match is weak. Some rows have no size entry. The others give once, few or many, or a class for an expanded clone.

TRBV7-2,.,TRBJ1-1,TRBD1,CASSSRQGLEAFF,TGTGCCAGCAGCTCCCGACAGGGGCTTGAAGCTTTCTTT
TRBV18,.,TRBJ1-2,.,CASSPNSGDGYTF,TGTGCCAGCTCACCCAATTCAGGGGATGGCTACACCTTC
TRBV4-3,.,TRBJ2-7,.,CASSQVQGLTYEQYF,TGCGCCAGCAGCCAAGTTCAGGGCCTTACCTACGAGCAGTACTTC
TRBV29-1,.,TRBJ1-5,.,CSVAAGPGQPQHF,TGCAGCGTTGCCGCGGGGCCAGGGCAGCCCCAGCATTTT
TRBV6-6,.,TRBJ2-7,TRBD1,CASSYSRDSLEQYF,TGTGCCAGCAGTTACTCCCGGGACAGTCTCGAGCAGTACTTC
TRBV5-1,.,TRBJ2-3,.,CASSPETDTQYF,TGCGCCAGCAGCCCAGAAACAGATACGCAGTATTTT
TRBV7-2,.,TRBJ2-5,TRBD1,CASSGQGARGETQYF,TGTGCCAGCAGCGGACAGGGGGCGCGGGGGGAGACCCAGTACTTC
TRBV27,.,TRBJ2-5,.,CASSSRGGRETQYF,TGTGCCAGCAGCTCCCGCGGGGGCCGAGAGACCCAGTACTTC
TRBV15,.,TRBJ2-5,.,CATSREGENFQETQYF,TGTGCCACCAGCAGAGAGGGGGAGAATTTTCAAGAGACCCAGTACTTC
TRBV29-1,.,TRBJ1-1,.,CSVRGGNTEAFF,TGCAGCGTGCGGGGGGGGAACACTGAAGCTTTCTTT
TRBV10-3,once,TRBJ1-6,.,CAISEGSENSPLHF,TGTGCCATCAGTGAAGGCAGCGAGAATTCACCCCTCCACTTT
TRBV7-8,.,TRBJ2-5,.,CASSLILGRQETQYF,TGTGCCAGCAGCTTAATACTCGGCAGGCAAGAGACCCAGTACTTC
TRBV25-1,.,TRBJ1-6,.,CASSKTGTANSPLHF,TGTGCCAGCAGCAAGACTGGGACTGCGAATTCACCCCTCCACTTT
TRBV27,.,TRBJ2-7,.,CASSSPASSYEQYF,TGTGCCAGCAGTTCACCGGCGTCATCCTACGAGCAGTACTTC
TRBV19,.,TRBJ2-7,.,CASSNKGLNEQYF,TGTGCCAGTAGTAACAAGGGGCTCAACGAGCAGTACTTC
TRBV4-2,.,TRBJ1-1,.,CASSLRQRDPEAFF,TGTGCCAGCAGCCTACGACAGAGGGACCCTGAAGCTTTCTTT
TRBV18,.,TRBJ2-5,TRBD1,CASSPLGQGALETQYF,TGTGCCAGCTCACCGCTCGGACAGGGGGCCCTAGAGACCCAGTACTTC
TRBV6-4,.,TRBJ1-1,.,CASSDQLNTEAFF,TGTGCCAGCAGTGATCAGTTAAACACTGAAGCTTTCTTT